The 28 T cell receptor beta chains below were found in one sample sequenced in a study of blood T cell repertoires in COVID-19. TCRdb keeps only in-frame clones here, not all; method: immunoSEQ multiplex PCR. The data contain a few hundred thousand clones, around nine tenths of them seen just once; the ten biggest clones take up under 2.5%. The sample was PBMCs or T cells enriched from blood (not recorded which). All receptors derive from a woman aged 55-69 years who had recovered from COVID-19.

The chain combines TRBV19 with TRBJ1-3, with 9 bases identical to TRBD1. The length of the CDR3 is 15 residues. With 8 bases clipped from V and 4 bases from J, the junction kept 9 bases outside the gene matches. The germline gives CDR1 LNHDA, CDR2 SQIVND (reference sequence). CDR3 amino acids: CASHERTGEGNTIYF. CDR3 nucleotide sequence: TGTGCCAGTCATGAGAGGACAGGGGAAGGAAACACCATATATTTT.

The chain employs TRBV13 and TRBJ2-2; D not certain. V was trimmed by 1 base and J by 4 bases, leaving 13 bases between them. The CDR3 contains 16 residues. Germline V lookup: CDR1 PRHDT, CDR2 FYEKMQ (reference sequence). CDR3 nucleotides: TGTGCCAGCAGCTTAGTATCCGCAGTCCCCACCGGGGAGCTGTTTTTT. It is translated as CASSLVSAVPTGELFF.

This clone showed up just a few times. The chain is built from TRBV19 and TRBJ2-1, with 10 positions matching TRBD1. This CDR3 contains 14 residues. Germline lookup yields CDR1 LNHDA and CDR2 SQIVND (reference sequence). Unmatched junction bases numbered 0, after V lost 3 bases and J lost 4 bases. The CDR3 sequence is CASSMGQGYNEQFF. The DNA of the CDR3 is TGTGCCAGTAGTATGGGACAGGGGTACAATGAGCAGTTCTTC.

This clone was detected once. The rearrangement uses TRBV12-3 or TRBV12-4 and TRBJ1-2; D possibly corresponds to TRBD1 (6 bases). The CDR3 totals 10 residues. Trimming cost V 5 bases and J 8 bases, with 6 bases left between them. The CDR3 DNA is TGTGCCAGCAGTCAGGGGGGCTACACCTTC. Translated: CASSQGGYTF.

V gene TRBV11-1 combines with J gene TRBJ2-1; no clear D gene. Trimming shortened V by 1 base and J by 5 bases, and 6 bases separated the two germline ends. CDR3 length equals 13 residues. Germline CDR1 is SGHAT and CDR2 is FQDESV (reference sequence). CDR3 nucleotide sequence: TGTGCCAGCAGCTTAGGGCACAACAATGAGCAGTTCTTC. It translates to CASSLGHNNEQFF.

The chain joins TRBV28 to TRBJ2-1, with TRBD1 matching over 11 bases. Germline CDR1 reads MDHEN; CDR2 reads SYDVKM. The CDR3 loop spans 15 amino acids. V trimming: 4 bases; J trimming: 8 bases; junction bases outside the gene matches: 7. The CDR3 region has the DNA TGTGCCAGCAGTTCCGAGGACAGGGGGCGCGATGAGCAGTTCTTC. Amino acids: CASSSEDRGRDEQFF.

The gene calls are TRBV15 and TRBJ2-7; D gene uncertain. Per germline, CDR1 LNHNV and CDR2 YYDKDF (reference sequence). The V end lost 1 base, the J end lost 3 bases, and 13 bases lay between the germline ends. The CDR3 length is 15 residues. CDR3 loop: CATSRVGVRVYEQYF. DNA for the CDR3: TGTGCCACCAGCAGAGTTGGAGTCCGAGTCTACGAGCAGTACTTC.

The J gene is TRBJ2-7, the V gene TRBV7-8; TRBD1 agrees at 7 bases. The CDR3 has 12 amino acids. The germline V gene encodes CDR1 SGHVS and CDR2 FQNEAQ. With 5 bases clipped from V and 5 bases from J, the junction kept 3 bases outside the gene matches. The CDR3 coding sequence is TGTGCCAGCAGCCCGGACAGGAACGAGCAGTACTTC. The encoded protein is CASSPDRNEQYF.

The J gene is TRBJ2-2, the V gene TRBV7-6, with D possibly being TRBD2 (6 bases). Germline CDR1 reads SGHVS; CDR2 reads FNYEAQ. This CDR3 spans 14 amino acids. Trimming took off 2 bases at V and 8 bases at J, with 12 bases between the two ends. The CDR3 DNA sequence: TGTGCCAGCAGCTTAACCGGGCGGGAAGGGGAGCTGTTTTTT. This codes for CASSLTGREGELFF.

The V gene is TRBV18, the J gene TRBJ1-1; 7 bases line up with TRBD1. Germline V gene sequence: CDR1 KGHSH, CDR2 LQKENI. The CDR3 contains 13 residues. With 7 bases clipped from V and 1 base from J, the junction kept 3 bases outside the gene matches. CDR3 in amino acids: CASLNRGNTEAFF. For the CDR3, the DNA is TGTGCCAGCTTGAACAGGGGGAACACTGAAGCTTTCTTT.

The rearrangement joins TRBV5-1 to TRBJ2-5, with D maybe TRBD2 (5 bases). Germline V CDR1 and CDR2: SGHRS, YFSETQ. The CDR3 consists of 14 residues. With 2 bases removed from V and 7 bases from J, the gap between germline ends came to 15 bases. The CDR3 sequence is CASSLGGRRGTQYF. For the CDR3, the DNA is TGCGCCAGCAGCTTAGGCGGGCGCCGGGGGACCCAGTACTTC.

The genes are TRBV5-1 and TRBJ2-3; TRBD1 aligns across 8 bases. Looked up from germline, CDR1 is SGHRS and CDR2 is YFSETQ. The CDR3 is made up of 15 amino acids. V shed 5 bases and J 0 bases; nucleotides not matched to a gene: 5. This chain's CDR3 is CASRTGVSSTDTQYF. Written as DNA, the CDR3 is TGCGCCAGCAGGACAGGGGTCAGTAGCACAGATACGCAGTATTTT. Supplemented by reference TRBV5-1 and TRBJ2-3, the full variable domain reads KAGVTQTPRYLIKTRGQQVTLSCSPISGHRSVSWYQQTPGQGLQFLFEYFSETQRNKGNFPGRFSGRQFSNSRSEMNVSTLELGDSALYLCASRTGVSSTDTQYFGPGTRLTVL.

Regarding this clone: Other DNA sequences of this sample code for an identical CDR3. This chain uses TRBV30 with TRBJ1-1; maybe TRBD1 (5 bases). V dropped 2 bases and J dropped 0 bases, with 7 bases sitting between them. The CDR3 contains 13 residues. Germline V CDR1 and CDR2: GTSNPN, SVGIG (reference sequence). CDR3 protein: CAWSRQLNTEAFF. The CDR3 DNA sequence: TGTGCCTGGAGTAGACAGTTGAACACTGAAGCTTTCTTT.

The gene calls are TRBV19 and TRBJ1-4; D perhaps matches TRBD1 (6 bases). Germline V gene data show CDR1 as LNHDA and CDR2 as SQIVND (reference sequence). Trimming stripped 1 base from V and 8 bases from J, with 11 bases between. The CDR3 contains 14 residues. CDR3: CASSIGQAREKLFF. The CDR3 DNA follows: TGTGCCAGTAGTATAGGACAGGCGAGAGAAAAACTGTTTTTT.

The chain couples TRBV11-2 to TRBJ1-2, with D hard to call. The length of the CDR3 is 11 residues. The V gene lost 1 base and the J gene lost 11 bases, with 8 bases spanning the gap. The germline CDR1 and CDR2 sequences are SGHAT and FQNNGV. CDR3 nucleotides: TGTGCCAGCAGCTTAGGACCGGGGTACACCTTC. This codes for CASSLGPGYTF.

This sequence joins TRBV2 and TRBJ2-1; 11 bases match TRBD2. V lost 3 bases, J lost 8 bases, and 9 bases stayed unmatched. The germline CDR1 and CDR2 sequences are SNHLY and FYNNEI. This CDR3 is built from 16 residues. The CDR3 nucleotides are TGTGCCAGCAGTGACCCTTCTAGCGGGGGGTGGGATGAGCAGTTCTTC. This codes for CASSDPSSGGWDEQFF.

J is TRBJ2-2 and V is TRBV24-1, with 9 bases matching TRBD1. This CDR3 has 16 residues. Germline-derived CDR1 and CDR2 are KGHDR and SFDVKD. Trimming took 4 bases from V and 7 from J; bases not matched to a gene: 9. The CDR3 DNA sequence: TGTGCCACCAGTGACTCGGGACAGGGATCCTACGGGGAGCTGTTTTTT. Encoded protein: CATSDSGQGSYGELFF.

This clone was seen once. The chain is built from TRBV15 and TRBJ2-5; D remains unclear. Germline V gene data show CDR1 as LNHNV and CDR2 as YYDKDF (reference sequence). Trimming stripped 1 base from V and 3 bases from J, with 12 bases between. This CDR3 has 15 residues. The CDR3 is CATSRGVTTEETQYF. The CDR3 region has the DNA TGTGCCACCAGCAGAGGGGTAACTACTGAAGAGACCCAGTACTTC.

This clone occurred a few times. This chain joins TRBV29-1 and TRBJ1-1; the D gene is possibly TRBD1 (5 bases). Between the trimmed V and J ends, which lost 4 bases and 0 bases, there was a span of 6 bases. The CDR3 contains 12 residues. CDR1 and CDR2 (germline): SQVTM, ANQGSEA. This chain's CDR3 is CSVGQMNTEAFF. The CDR3 region has the DNA TGCAGCGTTGGACAGATGAACACTGAAGCTTTCTTT.

This clone has only one observation. The chain employs TRBV6-5 and TRBJ1-1; possible D gene TRBD1, 5 bases. V lost 0 bases to trimming and J lost 7 bases, with 15 bases between them. The germline V gene encodes CDR1 MNHEY and CDR2 SVGAGI. The CDR3 has 15 residues. The CDR3 sequence: CASSYSWQGGDEAFF. In DNA form, the CDR3 reads TGTGCCAGCAGTTACTCGTGGCAGGGTGGAGATGAAGCTTTCTTT.

The J gene is TRBJ2-5, the V gene TRBV7-3; D possibly corresponds to TRBD2 (6 bases). Germline lookup yields CDR1 SGHTA and CDR2 FQGTGA. The CDR3 runs 15 residues. V shed 2 bases and J shed 2 bases, with 12 bases lying between them. As DNA, the CDR3 is TGTGCCAGCAGCTTAGCGGGACGGGAGCAAGAGACCCAGTACTTC. Translation: CASSLAGREQETQYF.

The chain carries TRBV28 and TRBJ1-3; D is unresolved. CDR1 is MDHEN, CDR2 SYDVKM, per germline. CDR3 length: 13 residues. V was pared by 5 bases and J by 9 bases, with 14 bases between. Written as DNA, the CDR3 is TGTGCCAGCAGTCTCCCCATACGAGGCACCATATATTTT. This encodes CASSLPIRGTIYF.

The chain joins TRBV24-1 to TRBJ2-2; D gene uncertain. V was shortened by 4 bases and J by 0 bases, with 17 bases between the two germline ends. This CDR3 contains 18 residues. CDR1 and CDR2 from the germline V gene are KGHDR and SFDVKD. The CDR3 DNA is TGTGCCACCAGTGACCCTCTCCCGCGGAGTCCGAACACCGGGGAGCTGTTTTTT. Residues: CATSDPLPRSPNTGELFF.

The genes are TRBV5-1 and TRBJ2-1; TRBD2 might be the D (7 bases). CDR1 is SGHRS, CDR2 YFSETQ, per germline. The germline V and J ends were trimmed by 5 bases and 2 bases, with 11 bases remaining between them. The CDR3 spans 14 residues. The DNA for the CDR3 is TGCGCCAGCAGAATGGGGGGGCCCTACAATGAGCAGTTCTTC. Protein product: CASRMGGPYNEQFF.

The chain uses TRBV19 and TRBJ2-2; a weak D match, TRBD2 (6 bases). Deletions cut 9 bases from V and 7 bases from J, with 21 bases between. The CDR3 runs to 15 residues. CDR1 and CDR2 from the germline V gene are LNHDA and SQIVND (reference sequence). The CDR3 here is CASTVGTANHGELFF. Here the CDR3 DNA reads TGTGCCAGCACGGTCGGGACTGCCAACCACGGGGAGCTGTTTTTT.

V and J are TRBV9 and TRBJ1-6; 7 nucleotides match TRBD1. Germline assignment: CDR1 SGDLS and CDR2 YYNGEE. The CDR3 totals 16 residues. The J segment lost 7 bases and the V segment lost 2 bases, leaving 9 bases of the junction unmatched. DNA of the CDR3: TGTGCCAGCAGCGTCGGGACAGTCCAGGAAAATTCACCCCTCCACTTT. Amino acid sequence: CASSVGTVQENSPLHF.

This sequence joins TRBV6-5 and TRBJ1-5; tentative D call: TRBD1 (6 bases). Germline V CDR1 and CDR2: MNHEY, SVGAGI. Trimming left V 5 bases short and J 4 bases short, with 15 bases between. The length of the CDR3 is 15 residues. CDR3 nucleotide sequence: TGTGCCAGCAGTCCCTACGGGGGGCGAAATCAGCCCCAGCATTTT. Its translation is CASSPYGGRNQPQHF.

V usage is TRBV18 and J usage is TRBJ2-5; D not resolved. The CDR3 sequence is 15 residues long. The germline CDR1 and CDR2 sequences are KGHSH and LQKENI. Trimming stripped 3 bases from V and 1 base from J, with 12 bases between. This chain's CDR3 is CASSPGTVGQETQYF. For the CDR3, the DNA is TGTGCCAGCTCACCCGGCACAGTGGGCCAAGAGACCCAGTACTTC.